This T cell receptor beta chain was identified in a study of cytomegalovirus exposure and HLA in healthy donors. General study points: The investigators catalogued some 160 TCR beta chains as cytomegalovirus-associated. A few chains linked to CMV were shown in vitro to be specific for CMV antigens. Reports indicated that the classifier achieved high specificity and sensitivity in diagnosing cytomegalovirus status.

The CDR3 is made up of 14 amino acids. Assay: immunoSEQ multiplex PCR; the TCRdb copy retains only in-frame clones and omits some. The top ten hold approximately 3.4% of the sample, which has approximately 71,000 clones, approximately 91% seen once. Remarks on this clone: Antigen: not known.

Sequenced: PBMCs. The chain recombines TRBV21-1 with TRBJ2-1; TRBD1, the table's D call, lacks a check against the DNA. TRBV21-1 is a pseudogene locus. This clonotype was sampled from a man younger than 35 in good health and CMV-seronegative. The CDR3 sequence: CASSVRDRYNEQFF. CDR3 bases: TGTGCCAGCAGCGTCCGGGACAGGTACAATGAGCAGTTCTTC.